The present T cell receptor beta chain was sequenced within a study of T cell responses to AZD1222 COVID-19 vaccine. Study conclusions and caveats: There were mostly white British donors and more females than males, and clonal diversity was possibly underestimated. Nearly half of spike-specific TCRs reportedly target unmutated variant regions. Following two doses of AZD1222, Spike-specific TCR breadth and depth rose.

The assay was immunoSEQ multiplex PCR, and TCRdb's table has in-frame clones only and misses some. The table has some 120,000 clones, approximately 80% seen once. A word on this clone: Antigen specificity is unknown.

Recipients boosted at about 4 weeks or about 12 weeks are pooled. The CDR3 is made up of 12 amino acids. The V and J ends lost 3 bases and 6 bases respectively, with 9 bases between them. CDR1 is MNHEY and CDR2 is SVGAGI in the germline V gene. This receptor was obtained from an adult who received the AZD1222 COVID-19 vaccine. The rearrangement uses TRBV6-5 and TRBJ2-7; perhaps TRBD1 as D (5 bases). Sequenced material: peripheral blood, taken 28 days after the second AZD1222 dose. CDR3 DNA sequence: TGTGCCAGCAGTTATAGGGGCGGCGAGCAGTACTTC. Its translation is CASSYRGGEQYF.